At least ten counts were recorded for the clone carrying this T cell receptor beta chain. What it recognizes is unknown. This entry comes from a study of T cells in Graves' hyperthyroidism and ophthalmopathy. Study-wide results and caveats: A 13 V-J signature model discriminated ophthalmopathy versus stable hyperthyroidism. Blood also contained most expanded thyroid clonotypes above 0.001. Median prediction lead before ophthalmopathy onset was 6.5 to 7 months with the model.

The V end lost 6 bases, the J end lost 2 bases, and 13 bases lay between the germline ends. The V gene's germline CDR1 is SQVTM and CDR2 ANQGSEA. The length of the CDR3 is 13 residues. With duration under 3 months, ophthalmopathy was active: Clinical Activity Score at least 3, NOSPECS at least 4. There were TCR beta CDR3 regions amplified from RNA transcripts. The study used the HTBI primer set for a first-round RT-PCR of the TCR CDR3. TCRdb analysed the multiplex PCR reads with MiXCR anew, one entry per CDR3 protein. The data show approximately 520,000 distinct CDR3 sequences, around a quarter seen once.

Sample: blood. The source of this sequence is a woman aged 25 to 39 with Graves' ophthalmopathy. V and J are TRBV29-1 and TRBJ2-5; D is perhaps TRBD1 (6 bases). The DNA of the CDR3 is TGCAGCGTAGGGTGGGGGACACAAGAGACCCAGTACTTC. Translating it yields CSVGWGTQETQYF.